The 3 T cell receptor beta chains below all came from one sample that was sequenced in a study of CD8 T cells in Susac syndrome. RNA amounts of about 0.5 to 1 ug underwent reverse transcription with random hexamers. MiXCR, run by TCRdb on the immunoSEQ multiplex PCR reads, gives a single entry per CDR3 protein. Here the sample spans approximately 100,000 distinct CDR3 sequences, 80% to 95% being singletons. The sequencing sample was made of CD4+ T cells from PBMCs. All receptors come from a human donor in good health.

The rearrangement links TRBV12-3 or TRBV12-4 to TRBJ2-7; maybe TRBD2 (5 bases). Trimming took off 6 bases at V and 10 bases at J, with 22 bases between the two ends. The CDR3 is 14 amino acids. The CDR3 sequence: CASSTTSGNLEQYF. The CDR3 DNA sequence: TGTGCCAGCAGCACCACGTCGGGGAATTTAGAACAGTACTTC.

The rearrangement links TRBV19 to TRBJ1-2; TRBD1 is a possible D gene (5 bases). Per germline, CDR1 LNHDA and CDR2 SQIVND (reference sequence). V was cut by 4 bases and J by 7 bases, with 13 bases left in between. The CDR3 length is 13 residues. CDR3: CASSNPGTSGYTF. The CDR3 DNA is TGTGCCAGTAGTAATCCAGGGACCTCTGGCTACACCTTC. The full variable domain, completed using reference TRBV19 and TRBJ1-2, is DGGITQSPKYLFRKEGQNVTLSCEQNLNHDAMYWYRQDPGQGLRLIYYSQIVNDFQKGDIAEGYSVSREKKESFPLTVTSAQKNPTAFYLCASSNPGTSGYTFGSGTRLTVV.

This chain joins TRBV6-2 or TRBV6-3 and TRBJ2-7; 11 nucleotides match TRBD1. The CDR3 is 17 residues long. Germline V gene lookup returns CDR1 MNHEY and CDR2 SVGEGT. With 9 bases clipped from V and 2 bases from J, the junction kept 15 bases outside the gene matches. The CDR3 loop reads CASCWDRGSRATYEQYF. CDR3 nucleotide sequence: TGTGCCAGTTGTTGGGACAGGGGGTCACGAGCCACCTACGAGCAGTACTTC.